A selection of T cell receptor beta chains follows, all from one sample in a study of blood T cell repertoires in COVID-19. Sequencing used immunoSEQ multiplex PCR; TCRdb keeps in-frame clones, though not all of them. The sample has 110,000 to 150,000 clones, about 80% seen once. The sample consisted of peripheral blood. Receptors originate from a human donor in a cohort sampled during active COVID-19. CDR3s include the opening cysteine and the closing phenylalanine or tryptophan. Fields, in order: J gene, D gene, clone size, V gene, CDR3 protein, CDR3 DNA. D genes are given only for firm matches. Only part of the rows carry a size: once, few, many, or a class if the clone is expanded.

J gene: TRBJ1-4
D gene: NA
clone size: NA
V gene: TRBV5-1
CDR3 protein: CASREQGVEKLFF
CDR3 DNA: TGCGCCAGCAGAGAACAGGGAGTTGAAAAACTGTTTTTT

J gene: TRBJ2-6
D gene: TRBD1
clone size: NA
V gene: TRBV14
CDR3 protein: CASSAGQGRSGANVLTF
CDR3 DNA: TGTGCCAGCAGCGCGGGACAGGGACGCTCTGGGGCCAACGTCCTGACTTTC

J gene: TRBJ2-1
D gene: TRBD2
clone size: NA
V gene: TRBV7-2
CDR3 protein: CASSLVRGANEQFF
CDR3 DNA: TGTGCCAGCAGCTTGGTGCGGGGGGCCAATGAGCAGTTCTTC

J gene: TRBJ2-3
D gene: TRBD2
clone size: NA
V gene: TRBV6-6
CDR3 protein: CASTRGGLTDTQYF
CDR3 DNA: TGTGCCAGCACGCGCGGGGGGCTCACAGATACGCAGTATTTT

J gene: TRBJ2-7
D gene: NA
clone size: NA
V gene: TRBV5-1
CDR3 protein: CASSSTKSYEQYF
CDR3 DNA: TGCGCCAGCAGCTCGACAAAATCCTACGAGCAGTACTTC

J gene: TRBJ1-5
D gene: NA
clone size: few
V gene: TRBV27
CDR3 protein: CASSLAGGNQPQHF
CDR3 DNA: TGTGCCAGCAGTTTGGCAGGGGGCAATCAGCCCCAGCATTTT

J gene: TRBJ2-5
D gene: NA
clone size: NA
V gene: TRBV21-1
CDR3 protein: CASSTGLAVPYQETQYF
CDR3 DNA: TGTGCCAGCAGCACGGGACTAGCGGTCCCGTACCAAGAGACCCAGTACTTC

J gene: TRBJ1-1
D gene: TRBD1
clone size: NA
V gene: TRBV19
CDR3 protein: CASSEYRGLDTEAFF
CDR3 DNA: TGTGCCAGTAGTGAGTACAGGGGGTTGGACACTGAAGCTTTCTTT

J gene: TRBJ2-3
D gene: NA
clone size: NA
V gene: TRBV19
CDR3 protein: CASSMAGVGDTQYF
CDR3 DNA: TGTGCCAGTAGTATGGCAGGGGTAGGAGATACGCAGTATTTT

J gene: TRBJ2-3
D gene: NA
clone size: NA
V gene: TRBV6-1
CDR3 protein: CASSESASTDTQYF
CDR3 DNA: TGTGCCAGCAGTGAAAGCGCTAGCACAGATACGCAGTATTTT

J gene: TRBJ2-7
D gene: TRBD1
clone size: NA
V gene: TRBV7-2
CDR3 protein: CASSPEGQSYEQYF
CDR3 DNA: TGTGCCAGCAGCCCAGAGGGACAGTCCTACGAGCAGTACTTC

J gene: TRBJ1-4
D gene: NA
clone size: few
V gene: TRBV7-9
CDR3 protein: CASSLGAGDEKLFF
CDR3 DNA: TGTGCCAGCAGCTTGGGGGCCGGAGATGAAAAACTGTTTTTT

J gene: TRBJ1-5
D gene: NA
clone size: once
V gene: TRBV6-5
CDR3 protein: CASSGTGRDQPQHF
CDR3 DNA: TGTGCCAGCAGCGGTACAGGGCGCGATCAGCCCCAGCATTTT

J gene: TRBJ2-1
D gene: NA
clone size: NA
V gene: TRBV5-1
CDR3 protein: CASSLGVQGFYNEQFF
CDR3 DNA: TGCGCCAGCAGCTTGGGCGTCCAGGGATTTTACAATGAGCAGTTCTTC

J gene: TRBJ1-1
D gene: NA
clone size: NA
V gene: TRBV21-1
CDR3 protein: CASSKPIDRGNAGNTEAFF
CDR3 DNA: TGTGCCAGCAGCAAACCTATAGACAGGGGAAATGCCGGGAACACTGAAGCTTTCTTT

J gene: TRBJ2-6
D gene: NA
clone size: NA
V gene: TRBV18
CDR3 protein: CASSPMRSGANVLTF
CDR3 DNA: TGTGCCAGCTCACCAATGCGGTCAGGGGCCAACGTCCTGACTTTC

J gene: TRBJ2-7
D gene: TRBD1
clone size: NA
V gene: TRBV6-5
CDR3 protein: CAIRKTGAYEQYF
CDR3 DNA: TGTGCCATCCGTAAGACAGGGGCCTACGAGCAGTACTTC

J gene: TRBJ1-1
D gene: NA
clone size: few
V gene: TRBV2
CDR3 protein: CASSDRSYTEAFF
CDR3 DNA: TGTGCCAGCAGTGACAGGTCCTACACTGAAGCTTTCTTT

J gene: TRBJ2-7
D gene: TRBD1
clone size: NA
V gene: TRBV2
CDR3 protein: CVGQDSYEQYF
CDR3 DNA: TGTGTGGGACAGGACTCCTACGAGCAGTACTTC

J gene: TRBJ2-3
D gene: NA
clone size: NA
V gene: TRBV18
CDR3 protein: CASSPSGQFNTDTQYF
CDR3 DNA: TGTGCCAGCTCACCGTCGGGACAATTTAACACAGATACGCAGTATTTT

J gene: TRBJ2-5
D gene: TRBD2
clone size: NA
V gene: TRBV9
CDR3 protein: CASSGGLAGGQETQYF
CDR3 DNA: TGTGCCAGCAGCGGCGGACTAGCGGGGGGGCAGGAGACCCAGTACTTC

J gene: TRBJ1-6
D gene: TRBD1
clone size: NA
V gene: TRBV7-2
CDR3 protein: CASSGKVGQNSPLHF
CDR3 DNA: TGTGCCAGCAGCGGGAAGGTGGGACAGAATTCACCCCTCCACTTT

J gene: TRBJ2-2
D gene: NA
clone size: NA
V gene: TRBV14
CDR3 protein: CASSQVSARAGELFF
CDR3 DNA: TGTGCCAGCAGCCAAGTTTCAGCCAGGGCCGGGGAGCTGTTTTTT

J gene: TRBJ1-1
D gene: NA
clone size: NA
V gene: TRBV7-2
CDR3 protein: CASSLAVENTEAFF
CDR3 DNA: TGTGCCAGCAGCTTAGCTGTAGAGAACACTGAAGCTTTCTTT

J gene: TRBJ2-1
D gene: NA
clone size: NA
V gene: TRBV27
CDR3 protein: CASSTGQWIDEQFF
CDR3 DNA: TGTGCCAGCAGTACCGGACAGTGGATCGATGAGCAGTTCTTC

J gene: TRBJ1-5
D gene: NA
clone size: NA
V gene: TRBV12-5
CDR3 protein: CASGTENSNQPQHF
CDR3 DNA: TGTGCTAGTGGTACCGAGAATAGCAATCAGCCCCAGCATTTT

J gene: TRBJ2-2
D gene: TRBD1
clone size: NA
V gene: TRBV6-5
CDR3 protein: CASSRTGFETGELFF
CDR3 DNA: TGTGCCAGCAGCCGGACAGGGTTTGAAACCGGGGAGCTGTTTTTT

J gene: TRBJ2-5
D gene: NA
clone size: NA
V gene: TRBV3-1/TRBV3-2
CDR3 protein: CASSRLGVETQYF
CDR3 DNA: TGTGCCAGCAGCCGCCTGGGAGTGGAGACCCAGTACTTC

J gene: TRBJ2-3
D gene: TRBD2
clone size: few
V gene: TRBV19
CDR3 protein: CASSTGGVRTDTQYF
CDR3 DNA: TGTGCCAGTAGTACGGGGGGGGTACGCACAGATACGCAGTATTTT